The clone carrying this T cell receptor (beta chain) came up a few times. Its antigen is unknown. This sample is part of a study of T-cell reconstitution after alpha-beta-depleted transplantation in children. General observations from the study: It was newly produced T cells that mostly accounted for T-cell counts and diversity one year after transplant. Recipient T cells and thymic progenitors that survived were the source of the high TCRbeta diversity seen at day 60 in some patients. Several hundred rapidly expanded clones from non-depleted graft cells reportedly supplied alpha-beta T cells about two months post-transplant.

The germline V and J ends were trimmed by 1 base and 2 bases, with 12 bases remaining between them. Germline-derived CDR1 and CDR2 are MGHRA and YSYEKL. The CDR3 spans 15 residues. Preparation of the TCRbeta library involved a method that used unique molecular identifiers. In TCRdb, the PCR reads were re-called with MiXCR into one record per CDR3 protein. The table lists approximately 1,000,000 distinct CDR3 sequences, around 30% of them singletons, with over 25% in the top ten. The V call is TRBV4-1, the J call TRBJ2-7; tentative D call: TRBD2 (5 bases). This sequence originates from a boy in the first two years of life who had a stem cell transplant for SCID, so the T cells may come from the graft donor. Source: PBMCs, mostly from graft donor cells, taken 360 days after TCRalphabeta/CD19-depleted stem cell transplant. The DNA of the CDR3 is TGCGCCAGCAGCCAAGGGAGGCTGCCCCCCTACGAGCAGTACTTC. It is translated as CASSQGRLPPYEQYF.